This TCR beta chain is from a study of blood T cell repertoires in COVID-19. Looking at the study overall: The origin of the acute and convalescent COVID-19 samples was the United States, Italy and Spain. The analysed material was cDNA or gDNA that came from T cells, B-cell-depleted T cells, or PBMCs.

As originally analysed: Quantification of nucleated cells was approximated via reference gene primer amplification. TCRdb keeps only in-frame clones here, not all; method: immunoSEQ multiplex PCR. From that table come the V and J calls and clone size; the DNA was used to work out D and trimming. The sample yields roughly 97,000 clones, over 70% seen once. CDR3 length: 15 amino acids. CDR1 is WSHSY, CDR2 SAAADI, per germline. The germline V and J ends were trimmed by 8 bases and 2 bases, with 18 bases remaining between them. Material for sequencing was peripheral blood. The chain combines TRBV10-2 with TRBJ1-2; perhaps TRBD1 as D (5 bases). The sequence derives from a man in his forties or fifties with acute or convalescent COVID-19. For the CDR3, the DNA is TGCGCCAGCGGGCCCGCGGTCCCAGGGAACTATGGCTACACCTTC. As protein: CASGPAVPGNYGYTF.